A selection of T cell receptor beta chains follows, all from one sample in a study of blood T cell repertoires in COVID-19. Method: immunoSEQ multiplex PCR; TCRdb's copy keeps in-frame clones and lacks some. The profile covers about 140,000 clones, with 76% appearing a single time and less than 5.5% taken by the ten largest. What was sequenced was peripheral blood. Every receptor here comes from a man in his sixties with acute or convalescent COVID-19. Each CDR3 is given with its conserved first and last residue. Fields, in order: D gene, clone size, V gene, J gene, CDR3 protein, CDR3 DNA. A D gene is named only where the DNA matches it firmly. For some rows the clone size is stated as once, few or many, or as a class when expanded; others skip it.

>TRBD2|.|TRBV5-5|TRBJ2-1
CASSYRAGYYNEQFF
TGTGCCAGCAGCTACAGAGCGGGGTACTACAATGAGCAGTTCTTC
>TRBD1|.|TRBV11-3|TRBJ2-3
CASSPQGASGTDTQYF
TGTGCCAGCAGCCCACAGGGGGCTAGCGGCACAGATACGCAGTATTTT
>.|.|TRBV2|TRBJ2-3
CASSVRDTQYF
TGTGCCAGCAGTGTGAGAGATACGCAGTATTTT
>.|.|TRBV3-1/TRBV3-2|TRBJ1-2
CASSQHQQNYGYTF
TGTGCCAGCAGCCAACATCAACAGAATTATGGCTACACCTTC
>.|.|TRBV9|TRBJ2-2
CASSVEGLAPRTGELFF
TGTGCCAGCAGCGTCGAGGGCTTGGCTCCAAGGACCGGGGAGCTGTTTTTT
>TRBD1|.|TRBV9|TRBJ1-2
CASSVLTGRYGYTF
TGTGCCAGCAGCGTTTTGACAGGGCGGTATGGCTACACCTTC
>.|.|TRBV4-1|TRBJ1-1
CASSTGHANTEAFF
TGCGCCAGCAGTACGGGACACGCGAACACTGAAGCTTTCTTT
>TRBD1|few|TRBV7-2|TRBJ1-2
CASSAGTGLERGYTF
TGTGCCAGCAGCGCGGGGACAGGACTGGAGAGGGGCTACACCTTC
>TRBD1|.|TRBV18|TRBJ2-3
CASSPRDRDTDTQYF
TGTGCCAGCTCACCCCGGGACAGGGACACAGATACGCAGTATTTT
>TRBD2|.|TRBV2|TRBJ2-7
CASSLGASGPYEQYF
TGTGCCAGCAGTTTAGGGGCTAGCGGACCCTACGAGCAGTACTTC
>.|.|TRBV29-1|TRBJ1-4
CSVAGGDFEKLFF
TGCAGCGTTGCGGGGGGGGACTTTGAAAAACTGTTTTTT
>.|.|TRBV2|TRBJ2-5
CASTGEETQYF
TGTGCCAGCACGGGAGAAGAGACCCAGTACTTC
>.|.|TRBV7-9|TRBJ1-2
CASSLVSPGVSGYTF
TGTGCCAGCAGCTTAGTGAGCCCGGGGGTATCTGGCTACACCTTC
>TRBD2|.|TRBV7-2|TRBJ2-1
CAGSGRRNNEQFF
TGTGCCGGCAGCGGGAGACGGAACAATGAGCAGTTCTTC
>.|.|TRBV14|TRBJ2-6
CASSALQGSWGANVLTF
TGTGCCAGCAGCGCCCTCCAGGGTTCTTGGGGGGCCAACGTCCTGACTTTC
>.|.|TRBV30|TRBJ2-7
CAWSGGTLRGVNTYEQYF
TGTGCCTGGAGTGGAGGGACACTCCGGGGGGTAAACACCTACGAGCAGTACTTC
>TRBD2|once|TRBV3-1/TRBV3-2|TRBJ2-3
CASSRGGSLTDTQYF
TGTGCCAGCAGTCGGGGAGGGAGCCTCACAGATACGCAGTATTTT
>TRBD1|.|TRBV19|TRBJ2-1
CASSNRDRANEQFF
TGTGCCAGTAGTAACCGGGACAGGGCTAATGAGCAGTTCTTC
>TRBD1|few|TRBV5-4|TRBJ1-4
CASSPRGTGNEKLFF
TGTGCCAGCAGCCCCAGAGGGACAGGGAATGAAAAACTGTTTTTT
>TRBD1|.|TRBV6-5|TRBJ2-7
CASSTRQGGRYEQYF
TGTGCCAGCAGTACTCGACAGGGGGGTAGGTACGAGCAGTACTTC
>TRBD2|.|TRBV5-1|TRBJ2-1
CASSLAGGANEQFF
TGCGCCAGCAGCTTGGCCGGGGGGGCCAATGAGCAGTTCTTC
>.|few|TRBV29-1|TRBJ2-5
CSVRIRGDLGTQYF
TGCAGCGTTCGGATAAGGGGTGACCTGGGGACCCAGTACTTC
>.|.|TRBV18|TRBJ2-7
CASSPGGGSYEQYF
TGTGCCAGCTCACCAGGTGGCGGCTCCTACGAGCAGTACTTC
>TRBD1|.|TRBV7-9|TRBJ2-5
CASTQWTGTETQYF
TGTGCCAGCACCCAATGGACAGGGACTGAGACCCAGTACTTC
>.|.|TRBV5-6|TRBJ1-3
CASRTGGSGNTIYF
TGTGCCAGCAGGACTGGGGGGTCTGGAAACACCATATATTTT
>.|.|TRBV28|TRBJ1-3
CASSLMLGGLPGNTIYF
TGTGCCAGCAGTTTAATGTTGGGAGGGTTGCCTGGAAACACCATATATTTT
>.|.|TRBV30|TRBJ2-2
CAWKSNSLYTGELFF
TGTGCCTGGAAAAGTAACAGCCTTTACACCGGGGAGCTGTTTTTT
>.|.|TRBV6-6|TRBJ1-2
CASWGGEGYTF
TGTGCCAGCTGGGGGGGTGAGGGCTACACCTTC
>.|.|TRBV7-9|TRBJ2-2
CASTPRDSNTGELFF
TGTGCCAGCACCCCCCGGGACTCAAACACCGGGGAGCTGTTTTTT
>TRBD1|.|TRBV7-2|TRBJ2-1
CASSSTWTGGLNEQFF
TGTGCCAGCAGCTCAACCTGGACAGGGGGCCTAAATGAGCAGTTCTTC
>.|.|TRBV19|TRBJ1-6
CASSITAGYSPLHF
TGTGCCAGTAGTATAACGGCAGGGTATTCACCCCTCCACTTT
>TRBD1|.|TRBV28|TRBJ1-4
CASGGQTSTNEKLFF
TGTGCCAGCGGGGGACAGACCTCAACTAATGAAAAACTGTTTTTT
>.|.|TRBV7-3|TRBJ1-1
CASSLSGDTLLNTEAFF
TGTGCCAGCAGCTTATCAGGGGATACACTATTGAACACTGAAGCTTTCTTT
>TRBD1|.|TRBV28|TRBJ1-5
CASSLGTGTSQPQHF
TGTGCCAGCAGTTTGGGGACAGGGACCAGTCAGCCCCAGCATTTT
>TRBD2|.|TRBV3-1/TRBV3-2|TRBJ2-2
CASSHASGPNTGELFF
TGTGCCAGCAGCCACGCTAGCGGACCAAACACCGGGGAGCTGTTTTTT
>TRBD2|.|TRBV27|TRBJ2-5
CASSLAREGIGTQYF
TGTGCCAGCAGTTTGGCGCGGGAGGGTATAGGGACCCAGTACTTC
>.|.|TRBV15|TRBJ2-1
CATSDEGRYNEQFF
TGTGCCACCAGCGACGAGGGCCGGTACAATGAGCAGTTCTTC
>TRBD2|.|TRBV3-1/TRBV3-2|TRBJ2-1
CASSPVAGPYNEQFF
TGTGCCAGCAGCCCCGTAGCGGGGCCCTACAATGAGCAGTTCTTC
>TRBD2|few|TRBV2|TRBJ2-1
CASRPRTSGYNEQFF
TGTGCCAGCAGACCACGGACTAGCGGGTACAATGAGCAGTTCTTC
>TRBD2|once|TRBV6-5|TRBJ2-7
CASSYSLGGSPYEQYF
TGTGCCAGCAGTTACTCATTGGGGGGGTCGCCCTACGAGCAGTACTTC
>TRBD1|.|TRBV6-5|TRBJ2-7
CASSTTGGPSYEQYF
TGTGCCAGCAGTACTACAGGGGGGCCCTCCTACGAGCAGTACTTC
>.|.|TRBV28|TRBJ1-1
CASSFGREAFF
TGTGCCAGCAGTTTTGGCCGTGAAGCTTTCTTT
>TRBD2|.|TRBV27|TRBJ2-7
CASSRVASGSREQYF
TGTGCCAGCAGTAGAGTTGCTAGCGGGAGTCGGGAGCAGTACTTC
>.|.|TRBV18|TRBJ2-7
CASSPGDSSYEQYF
TGTGCCAGCTCACCAGGTGACAGCTCCTACGAGCAGTACTTC
>.|many|TRBV28|TRBJ1-2
CASSLSQVRSGYGYTF
TGTGCCAGCAGCCTATCCCAAGTGCGGAGCGGCTATGGCTACACCTTC
>.|.|TRBV11-2|TRBJ2-7
CASSFAGLSYEQYF
TGTGCCAGCAGCTTTGCCGGACTGTCCTACGAGCAGTACTTC
>.|.|TRBV5-4|TRBJ1-3
CASSLAGGSSGNTIYF
TGTGCCAGCAGCTTGGCGGGAGGGAGCTCTGGAAACACCATATATTTT
>.|few|TRBV6-5|TRBJ1-5
CASRLNSNQPQHF
TGTGCCAGCAGACTAAATAGCAATCAGCCCCAGCATTTT
>TRBD2|.|TRBV7-2|TRBJ2-7
CASSPGRTSGSSQYF
TGTGCCAGCAGCCCCGGGCGGACTAGCGGTTCGTCGCAGTACTTC
>.|.|TRBV12-3/TRBV12-4|TRBJ1-5
CASSLQGSQPQHF
TGTGCCAGCAGTTTGCAGGGGAGTCAGCCCCAGCATTTT
>TRBD1|.|TRBV6-5|TRBJ1-2
CASSPQGGGLGGYTF
TGTGCCAGCAGTCCTCAGGGGGGCGGACTCGGTGGCTACACCTTC
>.|few|TRBV4-2|TRBJ1-2
CASSQDGEDRNYGYTF
TGTGCCAGCAGCCAAGATGGGGAAGACAGGAACTATGGCTACACCTTC
>.|.|TRBV6-5|TRBJ2-7
CASSYSEGLSYEQYF
TGTGCCAGCAGTTACTCGGAGGGGCTCTCCTACGAGCAGTACTTC
>.|.|TRBV15|TRBJ1-4
CATRTGSDEKLFF
TGTGCCACCCGTACGGGGTCGGATGAAAAACTGTTTTTT
>.|.|TRBV5-1|TRBJ2-3
CASSLAQNTDTQYF
TGCGCCAGCAGCTTGGCCCAGAACACAGATACGCAGTATTTT
>TRBD2|.|TRBV5-1|TRBJ2-3
CASSFGTSGRSLPSDTQYF
TGCGCCAGCAGCTTTGGGACTAGCGGGAGGTCCCTGCCCTCCGATACGCAGTATTTT
>.|.|TRBV12-2|TRBJ2-4
CASRSSDRREGIQYF
TGTGCAAGTCGCTCCTCGGACAGGCGGGAGGGCATTCAGTACTTC
>TRBD1|once|TRBV18|TRBJ2-1
CASSPQDRAAYNEQFF
TGTGCCAGCTCACCACAAGACAGGGCAGCATACAATGAGCAGTTCTTC
>TRBD2|.|TRBV5-5|TRBJ2-7
CASSLAGLAGGPYEQYF
TGTGCCAGCAGCTTGGCCGGCCTAGCGGGAGGCCCCTACGAGCAGTACTTC